The 23 T cell receptor beta chains below come from one sample, sequenced in a study of regulatory T cells in long-lasting Graves disease. Time point: newly diagnosed GD, antithyroid drugs for less than 3 months. RNA isolated from PBMCs was used to make the TCR library. Building the TCR beta libraries relied on iRepertoire HTBI primers, and CDR3 regions underwent Arm-PCR. TCRdb redid the calling of the multiplex PCR reads with MiXCR, one entry per CDR3 protein. The data contain approximately 460,000 distinct CDR3 sequences, over 15% of them seen just once; the ten biggest clones take up approximately 11%. The same specimen was also included in a second study, on T cells in Graves' hyperthyroidism and ophthalmopathy.

The sample in question was peripheral blood mononuclear cells (PBMCs), obtained at new diagnosis, from a patient treated with antithyroid drugs. The receptors derive from a woman in her twenties or thirties with Graves disease.

This clonotype was recorded many times. For the CDR3, the DNA is TGCAGCGTGACAGACATCCTGGGAGCTTACGAGCAGTACTTC. This sequence encodes CSVTDILGAYEQYF. The gene calls are TRBV29-1 and TRBJ2-7; D assignment may be TRBD1 or TRBD2 (5 bases each). The V gene lost 6 bases and the J gene lost 4 bases, with 19 bases spanning the gap. The CDR3 sequence is 14 residues long. Germline V gene sequence: CDR1 SQVTM, CDR2 ANQGSEA.

In this sample, this clonotype turned up many times. CDR3: CASSPGQGAQETQYF. For the CDR3, the DNA is TGTGCCAGCAGTCCGGGACAGGGGGCACAAGAGACCCAGTACTTC. The chain employs TRBV28 and TRBJ2-5; 12 nucleotides align to TRBD1. Trimming took 5 bases from V and 2 from J; bases not matched to a gene: 3. The CDR3 covers 15 residues. Per the germline V gene, CDR1 is MDHEN and CDR2 is SYDVKM.

The chain employs TRBV5-1 and TRBJ2-7; D remains ambiguous. This CDR3 comprises 14 residues. Germline V gene data show CDR1 as SGHRS and CDR2 as YFSETQ. V was clipped by 0 bases and J by 1 base, with 8 bases between them. The CDR3 region has the DNA TGCGCCAGCAGCTTGGTGGCTGAATCCTACGAGCAGTACTTC. Protein product: CASSLVAESYEQYF.

This clonotype was counted at least ten times. Here the CDR3 reads CATSRPGTGSYEQYF. DNA for the CDR3: TGTGCCACCAGCAGACCCGGGACAGGGTCCTACGAGCAGTACTTC. The chain recombines TRBV15 with TRBJ2-7; 9 positions agree with TRBD1. The CDR3 sequence is 15 residues long. Looked up from germline, CDR1 is LNHNV and CDR2 is YYDKDF (reference sequence). V lost 2 bases to trimming and J lost 1 base; unmatched junction nucleotides: 3.

This clonotype was found many times. The chain is built from TRBV9 and TRBJ2-7; TRBD1 aligns across 7 bases. Germline values: CDR1 SGDLS, CDR2 YYNGEE. V lost 3 bases to trimming and J lost 3 bases; unmatched junction nucleotides: 9. The CDR3 is made up of 15 amino acids. The CDR3 DNA follows: TGTGCCAGCAGCGCCTATACAGGGGTGAACTACGAGCAGTACTTC. This sequence encodes CASSAYTGVNYEQYF.

The chain is built from TRBV20-1 and TRBJ2-1, with D possibly being TRBD1 or TRBD2 (5 bases each). CDR1 and CDR2 from the germline V gene are DFQATT and SNEGSKA (reference sequence). This CDR3 is 14 amino acids long. Trimming took 4 bases from V and 5 from J, leaving 15 bases between them. CDR3 region: CSATGRDHHNEQFF. Here the CDR3 DNA reads TGCAGTGCTACAGGACGGGACCATCACAATGAGCAGTTCTTC.

Concerning this clonotype itself: One junction end does not reproduce the germline sequence, and a read error may be involved. This sequence joins TRBV12-3 or TRBV12-4 and TRBJ2-1; no definite D call. This CDR3 has 12 amino acids. The CDR3 loop is CASGFPSNEQFF. The CDR3 DNA follows: TGTGCCAGCGGTTTCCCCTCGAATGAGCAGTTCTTC.

A few counts support this clonotype. The CDR3 coding sequence is TGTGCCAGCAGCGTAGGCCAGGGGGCCTACAATGAGCAGTTCTTC. This sequence encodes CASSVGQGAYNEQFF. This rearrangement joins TRBV9 to TRBJ2-1; 7 bases fit TRBD1. V lost 0 bases to trimming and J lost 2 bases; unmatched junction nucleotides: 2. Germline V CDR1 and CDR2: SGDLS, YYNGEE. The CDR3 length is 15 residues.

This clonotype was counted only a few times. The rearrangement uses TRBV4-2 and TRBJ2-3; 7 bases match TRBD2. The V segment lost 4 bases and the J segment 0 bases; nucleotides outside the gene matches: 13. The CDR3 contains 18 residues. Germline V lookup: CDR1 LGHNA, CDR2 YNFKEQ. The CDR3 protein is CASSLGVASGPSTDTQYF. As DNA, the CDR3 is TGTGCCAGCAGCCTTGGCGTGGCTAGCGGACCTAGCACAGATACGCAGTATTTT.

V usage is TRBV2 and J usage is TRBJ2-7, with 11 bases identical to TRBD2. CDR1 and CDR2 from the germline V gene are SNHLY and FYNNEI. Trimming removed 6 bases from V and 1 base from J; junction bases left unmatched: 5. This CDR3 comprises 15 residues. The CDR3 is CASSPGLAVSYEQYF. The DNA of the CDR3 is TGTGCCAGCAGCCCGGGACTAGCGGTGTCCTACGAGCAGTACTTC. Looking up the rest from reference TRBV2 and TRBJ2-7 gives the full variable domain: EPEVTQTPSHQVTQMGQEVILRCVPISNHLYFYWYRQILGQKVEFLVSFYNNEISEKSEIFDDQFSVERPDGSNFTLKIRSTKLEDSAMYFCASSPGLAVSYEQYFGPGTRLTVT.

The chain joins TRBV4-1 to TRBJ2-7; D ambiguous. The CDR3 is made up of 14 amino acids. Trimming left V 1 base short and J 3 bases short, with 10 bases between. Germline CDR1 reads MGHRA; CDR2 reads YSYEKL. The CDR3 region is CASSQVTLNYEQYF. The CDR3 DNA follows: TGCGCCAGCAGCCAAGTGACCTTAAACTACGAGCAGTACTTC.

For this clonotype: This likely reflects a read error, since a far larger clone is one base away. The chain is built from TRBV6-1 and TRBJ2-7; TRBD2 aligns across 12 bases. Germline CDR1 and CDR2: MNHNS and SASEGT. This CDR3 has 16 residues. DNA for the CDR3: TGTGTCATCAGTGGTCTAGCGGGAGGGCCATCGAACGAGCAGTACTTC. Translation gives CVISGLAGGPSNEQYF.

The V and J genes are TRBV9 and TRBJ2-1; 13 bases are shared with TRBD2. In germline, CDR1 is SGDLS, CDR2 YYNGEE. This CDR3 contains 18 residues. J lost 10 bases, V lost 0 bases, and 13 bases had no gene match. The CDR3 is CASSVVEGGTSGIGEQFF. The CDR3 DNA follows: TGTGCCAGCAGCGTAGTCGAAGGGGGGACTAGCGGGATCGGGGAGCAGTTCTTC.

In this sample, this clonotype turned up a few times. This sequence joins TRBV9 and TRBJ2-7; D not resolved. This CDR3 is 14 amino acids long. Germline CDR1 and CDR2: SGDLS and YYNGEE. V was shortened by 4 bases and J by 3 bases, with 14 bases between the two germline ends. The CDR3 bases are TGTGCCAGCAGCCCACACGCGGCTAGCTACGAGCAGTACTTC. It encodes CASSPHAASYEQYF.

This clonotype was seen a handful of times. The chain employs TRBV6-9 and TRBJ1-3; D call uncertain. The V end was cut by 3 bases, the J end by 3 bases, with 9 bases between. Germline V gene sequence: CDR1 MNHGY, CDR2 SVAAGI. CDR3 length: 14 residues. Here the CDR3 DNA reads TGTGCCAGCAGTTACCTAAGTCTTGGAAACACCATATATTTT. Its protein is CASSYLSLGNTIYF.

This clonotype appeared many times. The chain carries TRBV2 and TRBJ2-5; the D call may be TRBD1 or TRBD2 (5 bases each). CDR1 and CDR2 (germline): SNHLY, FYNNEI. Trimming pared 3 bases from V and 4 bases from J, leaving 15 bases between. The CDR3 loop spans 15 amino acids. CDR3 residues: CASSERRDGGETQYF. The CDR3 DNA follows: TGTGCCAGCAGTGAGCGCAGGGATGGGGGAGAGACCCAGTACTTC.

J is TRBJ1-1 and V is TRBV2; D gene uncertain. This CDR3 comprises 11 residues. Germline assignment: CDR1 SNHLY and CDR2 FYNNEI. V lost 7 bases, J lost 8 bases, and 11 bases lay in between. This CDR3 reads CASTSRAEAFF. The CDR3 DNA reads TGTGCCAGCACTTCCCGGGCCGAAGCTTTCTTT.

The rearrangement links TRBV28 to TRBJ1-3; tentative D call: TRBD1 (6 bases). The CDR3 spans 15 residues. V gave up 5 bases and J gave up 8 bases, with 19 bases separating them. Looked up from germline, CDR1 is MDHEN and CDR2 is SYDVKM. The CDR3 bases are TGTGCCAGCAGTGTCGGGGGGACACTCCTATACACCATATATTTT. Protein sequence: CASSVGGTLLYTIYF.

This clonotype was observed many times. The gene calls are TRBV20-1 and TRBJ1-1; 8 bases match TRBD1. Germline V gene lookup returns CDR1 DFQATT and CDR2 SNEGSKA (reference sequence). The CDR3 totals 14 residues. CDR3 loop: CSFPLGTGGEKAFF. CDR3 sequence (DNA): TGCAGCTTCCCCCTCGGCACAGGGGGAGAGAAAGCTTTCTTT.

This clonotype showed up many times. The chain's CDR3 is CASSEDGLSYYEQYF. The DNA of the CDR3 is TGTGCCAGCAGTGAAGATGGTTTAAGCTACTACGAGCAGTACTTC. The chain has TRBV6-1 and TRBJ2-7; unclear D gene. Germline V lookup: CDR1 MNHNS, CDR2 SASEGT. V was cut by 1 base and J by 3 bases, with 13 bases left in between. The CDR3 is 15 amino acids.

This clonotype counts as medium-sized. The chain couples TRBV11-2 to TRBJ2-3; TRBD2 is a possible D gene (6 bases). Between the trimmed V and J ends, which lost 1 base and 4 bases, there was a span of 6 bases. CDR3 length equals 13 residues. Germline V gives CDR1 SGHAT, CDR2 FQNNGV. CDR3 residues: CASSLGGADTQYF. The CDR3, as DNA: TGTGCCAGCAGCTTAGGGGGGGCAGATACGCAGTATTTT. Full variable domain (missing parts from reference TRBV11-2 and TRBJ2-3): EAGVAQSPRYKIIEKRQSVAFWCNPISGHATLYWYQQILGQGPKLLIQFQNNGVVDDSQLPKDRFSAERLKGVDSTLKIQPAKLEDSAVYLCASSLGGADTQYFGPGTRLTVL.

This rearrangement joins TRBV30 to TRBJ2-1, with unresolved D. CDR1 and CDR2 (germline): GTSNPN, SVGIG (reference sequence). The CDR3 extends over 15 amino acids. Between the trimmed V and J ends, which lost 3 bases and 3 bases, there was a span of 15 bases. CDR3 protein: CAWRVESSFYNEQFF. The CDR3 DNA sequence: TGTGCCTGGAGAGTGGAGTCTTCGTTCTACAATGAGCAGTTCTTC. The full variable domain, in which reference TRBV30 and TRBJ2-1 provide the parts outside the CDR3, is SQTIHQWPATLVQPVGSPLSLECTVEGTSNPNLYWYRQAAGRGLQLLFYSVGIGQISSEVPQNLSASRPQDRQFILSSKKLLLSDSGFYLCAWRVESSFYNEQFFGPGTRLTVL.

The chain is built from TRBV7-3 and TRBJ2-1, with unresolved D. The V gene lost 2 bases and the J gene lost 7 bases, with 15 bases spanning the gap. CDR1 and CDR2 (germline): SGHTA, FQGTGA. This CDR3 contains 15 residues. CDR3 nucleotides: TGTGCCAGCAGCTTAGGAGTCGCTCCCGGTAATGAGCAGTTCTTC. It specifies CASSLGVAPGNEQFF. Full variable domain (outside the CDR3, taken from reference TRBV7-3 and TRBJ2-1): GAGVSQTPSNKVTEKGKYVELRCDPISGHTALYWYRQSLGQGPEFLIYFQGTGAADDSGLPNDRFFAVRPEGSVSTLKIQRTERGDSAVYLCASSLGVAPGNEQFFGPGTRLTVL.